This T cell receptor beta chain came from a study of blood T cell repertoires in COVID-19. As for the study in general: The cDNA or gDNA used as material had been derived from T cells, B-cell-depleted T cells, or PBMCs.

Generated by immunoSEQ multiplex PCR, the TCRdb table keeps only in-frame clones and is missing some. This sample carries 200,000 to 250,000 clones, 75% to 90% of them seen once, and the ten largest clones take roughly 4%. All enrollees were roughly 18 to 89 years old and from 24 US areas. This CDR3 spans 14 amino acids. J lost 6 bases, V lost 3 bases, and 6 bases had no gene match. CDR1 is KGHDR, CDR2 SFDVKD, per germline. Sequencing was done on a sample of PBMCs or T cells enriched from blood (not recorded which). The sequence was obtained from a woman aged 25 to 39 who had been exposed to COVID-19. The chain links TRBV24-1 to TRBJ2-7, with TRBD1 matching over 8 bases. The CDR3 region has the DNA TGTGCCACCAGTGATCCCAACGACAGGGGCGAGCAGTACTTC. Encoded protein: CATSDPNDRGEQYF.